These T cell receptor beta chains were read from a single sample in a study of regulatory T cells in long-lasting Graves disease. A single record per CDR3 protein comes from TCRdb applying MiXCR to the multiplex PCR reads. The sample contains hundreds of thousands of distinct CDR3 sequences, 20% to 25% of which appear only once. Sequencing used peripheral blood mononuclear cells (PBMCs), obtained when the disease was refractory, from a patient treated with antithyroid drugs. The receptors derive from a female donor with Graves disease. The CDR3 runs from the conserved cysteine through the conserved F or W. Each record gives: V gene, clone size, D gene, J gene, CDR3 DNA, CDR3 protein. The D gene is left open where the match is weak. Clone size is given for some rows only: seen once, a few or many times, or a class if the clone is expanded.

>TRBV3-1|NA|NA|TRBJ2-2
TGTGCCAGCAGCCATACAGCCCACGGACAGGGGGAGCTGTTTTTT
CASSHTAHGQGELFF
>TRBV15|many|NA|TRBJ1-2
TGTGCCACCAGCATTTCAGGGGTCGGCCTCTATGGCTACACCTTC
CATSISGVGLYGYTF
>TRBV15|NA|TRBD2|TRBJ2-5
TGTGCCACCAGAAATAGCGGGGAAGAGACCCAGTACTTC
CATRNSGEETQYF
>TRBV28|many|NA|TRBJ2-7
TGTGCCAGCAGTAGCCCCGGACGGAGATACGAGCAGTACTTC
CASSSPGRRYEQYF
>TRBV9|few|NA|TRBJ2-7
TGTGCCAGCAGCGTAGAAGGCAGCTACTACGAGCAGTACTTC
CASSVEGSYYEQYF
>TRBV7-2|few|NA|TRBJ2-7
TGTGCCAGCAGCAGAAACAGGGCCAGCGCCTCCTACGAGCAGTACTTC
CASSRNRASASYEQYF
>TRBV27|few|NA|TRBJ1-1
TGTGCCAGCAGTCCGGATCCCTGGGGCACTGAAGCTTTCTTT
CASSPDPWGTEAFF
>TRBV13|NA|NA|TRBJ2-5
TGTGCCAGCAGCTTCCGACAGAAGCAAGAGACCCAGTACTTC
CASSFRQKQETQYF
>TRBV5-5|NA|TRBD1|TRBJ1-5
TGTGCCAGCAGAACCGGGACAGGGGGCGGCCAGCCCCAGCATTTT
CASRTGTGGGQPQHF
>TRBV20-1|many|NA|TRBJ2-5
TGCAGCGGACAGCTCCAAGAGACCCAGTACTTC
CSGQLQETQYF
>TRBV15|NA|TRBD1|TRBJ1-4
TGTGCCACCAGCAGAGATCGGAGGCAGGGGGCTTATTTACTGTTTTTT
CATSRDRRQGAYLLFF
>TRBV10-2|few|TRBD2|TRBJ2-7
TGCGCCAGCAGTGTTGATAGCGGGATCAACGAGCAGTACTTC
CASSVDSGINEQYF
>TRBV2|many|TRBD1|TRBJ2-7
TGTGCCAGCAGTGAATTCGAGGGGACAGGGTGGTACGAGCAGTACTTC
CASSEFEGTGWYEQYF
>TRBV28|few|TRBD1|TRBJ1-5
TGTGCCAGCAGTTTATTCTGGGACAGGGCTTTAGAGCCCCAGCATTTT
CASSLFWDRALEPQHF
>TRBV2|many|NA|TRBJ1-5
TGTGCCAGCACACATACCCTCGATTATGGCAATCAGCCCCAGCATTTT
CASTHTLDYGNQPQHF
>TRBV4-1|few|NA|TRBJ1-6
TGCGCCAGCAGCCTCCGTACCGCTGAACCCCTCCACTTT
CASSLRTAEPLHF
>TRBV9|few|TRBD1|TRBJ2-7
TGTGCCAGCAGCTTTTCGACAGGGACCTACGAGCAGTACTTC
CASSFSTGTYEQYF
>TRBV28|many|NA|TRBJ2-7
TGTGCCACCCCGGGTATGAGACGCTTCAAAGAGCAGTACTTC
CATPGMRRFKEQYF
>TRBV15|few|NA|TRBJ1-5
TGTGCCACCAGCGTAACAGGGATAGATCAGCCCCAGCATTTT
CATSVTGIDQPQHF
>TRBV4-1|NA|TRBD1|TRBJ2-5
TGCGCCAGCAGCCTCTTACCACAGGGGCAAGAGACCCAGTACTTC
CASSLLPQGQETQYF
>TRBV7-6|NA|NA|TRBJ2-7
TGTGCCAGCAGCAAAAGGGCCTCCTACGAGCAGTACTTC
CASSKRASYEQYF
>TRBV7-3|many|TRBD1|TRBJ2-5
TGTGCCAGCAGCCTCGGGACAGGGGAAATCCAAGAGACCCAGTACTTC
CASSLGTGEIQETQYF
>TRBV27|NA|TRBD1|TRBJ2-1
TGTGCCAGCGAAACAGGGGGGACCTACAATGAGCAGTTCTTC
CASETGGTYNEQFF
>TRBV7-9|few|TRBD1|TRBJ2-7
TGTGCCAGCAGCCCAAAAACAACAGGGGGCTCCTACGAGCAGTACTTC
CASSPKTTGGSYEQYF
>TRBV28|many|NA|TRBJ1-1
TGTGCCAGCAGTTTAGTCCAGGGCTCTGAAGCTTTCTTT
CASSLVQGSEAFF
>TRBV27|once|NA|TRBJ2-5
TGTGCCAGCAGGACTCGGCGAGGGGTAAAGACCCAGTACTTC
CASRTRRGVKTQYF
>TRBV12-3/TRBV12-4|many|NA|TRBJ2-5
TGTGCCAGCACCACAGACAGGCGTCAAGAGACCCAGTACTTC
CASTTDRRQETQYF
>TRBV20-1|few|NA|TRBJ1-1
TGCAGTGCTAGCAGACAGCACTCGAACACTGAAGCTTTCTTT
CSASRQHSNTEAFF
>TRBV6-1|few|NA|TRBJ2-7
TGTGCCAGCAGTGTCCTGGGACTGAACTACGAGCAGTACTTC
CASSVLGLNYEQYF
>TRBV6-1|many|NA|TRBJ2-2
TGTGCCAGCAGAAATACCGGGACCACACACACCGGGGAGCTGTTTTTT
CASRNTGTTHTGELFF
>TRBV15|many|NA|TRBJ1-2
TGTGCCACCAGCTCATCAGAGGGCTATGGCTACACCTTC
CATSSSEGYGYTF
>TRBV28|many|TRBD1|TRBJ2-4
TGTGCCAGCAGTACACCCGGGACAGGGCGCAAAAACATTCAGTACTTC
CASSTPGTGRKNIQYF
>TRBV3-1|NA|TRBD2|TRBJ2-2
TGTGCCAGCAGCCAAGAAGCAGGCCTAGCGGGAGGACCCGGGGAGCTGTTTTTT
CASSQEAGLAGGPGELFF
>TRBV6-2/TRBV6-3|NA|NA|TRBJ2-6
TGTGCCACCCTACCCGGGGGCAATAGCGGGGCCAACGTCCTGACTTTC
CATLPGGNSGANVLTF
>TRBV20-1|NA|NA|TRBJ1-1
TGCAGTGCTAGTATTAGGACTGAAGCTTTCTTT
CSASIRTEAFF